This T cell receptor (beta chain) was sequenced during a study of cytomegalovirus exposure and HLA in healthy donors. The study's findings and limits: Despite most TCR sequences being rare, some public TCRs occurred in many donors.

Germline values: CDR1 SGHRS, CDR2 YFSETQ. Trimming cost V 4 bases and J 1 base, with 20 bases left between them. The CDR3 is 17 residues long. Comments on this clone: Its matching antigen is unknown.

The data were produced by immunoSEQ multiplex PCR, yet TCRdb's version contains in-frame clones alone and is incomplete. The table has 150,000 to 200,000 clones, approximately 86% seen once. The sample comprised PBMCs. This clonotype was obtained from a woman younger than 30 in good health and CMV-seronegative. The V and J genes are TRBV5-1 and TRBJ1-1, with D perhaps TRBD1 (6 bases). The CDR3 reads CASSPGLMGAGNTEAFF. CDR3 sequence (DNA): TGCGCCAGCAGCCCGGGCCTCATGGGGGCTGGGAACACTGAAGCTTTCTTT.